Each of the 17 T cell receptor beta chains below was sequenced from the same sample in a study of neurological immune-mediated disorders. MiXCR was run by TCRdb on the 5' RACE reads, yielding one entry per CDR3 protein. Seen here are more than 15,000 distinct CDR3 sequences, more than 3% observed once, and the top ten hold 20% to 25%. Sample: CD8+ T cells from blood. The source of these receptors is a woman aged 40 to 50 in good health.

Ten or more counts support this clonotype. The V call is TRBV5-1, the J call TRBJ2-1; 7 bases line up with TRBD2. Trimming at V came to 4 bases and at J to 5 bases, leaving 6 bases not matched to a gene. The germline V gene has CDR1 SGHRS and CDR2 YFSETQ. CDR3 length: 14 residues. CDR3 in amino acids: CASSPRDYDNEQFF. The CDR3 DNA follows: TGCGCCAGCAGCCCTCGGGACTATGACAATGAGCAGTTCTTC.

This clonotype was recorded at least ten times. The gene calls are TRBV29-1 and TRBJ1-2; maybe TRBD1 (6 bases). The CDR3 runs to 13 residues. Germline V gene sequence: CDR1 SQVTM, CDR2 ANQGSEA. V was cut by 3 bases and J by 5 bases, with 13 bases left in between. DNA of the CDR3: TGCAGCGTTGAGGGGGGCCTCTCATATGGCTACACCTTC. It codes for CSVEGGLSYGYTF.

The table lists this clonotype with many counts. V gene TRBV18 combines with J gene TRBJ1-1; D gene ambiguous. There are 15 residues in the CDR3. Per germline, CDR1 KGHSH and CDR2 LQKENI. V lost 0 bases and J lost 3, with 11 bases in between. CDR3 loop: CASSPPPGIDTEAFF. DNA for the CDR3: TGTGCCAGCTCACCACCGCCGGGGATTGACACTGAAGCTTTCTTT.

This clonotype has ten or more counts. The chain has TRBV6-2 or TRBV6-3 and TRBJ2-2; 9 positions agree with TRBD1. The CDR3 length is 16 residues. Trimming at V came to 2 bases and at J to 5 bases, leaving 6 bases not matched to a gene. The germline CDR1 and CDR2 sequences are MNHEY and SVGEGT. CDR3 residues: CASSYGDRVRTGELFF. The CDR3 nucleotides read TGTGCCAGCAGTTACGGGGACAGGGTGAGGACCGGGGAGCTGTTTTTT.

This clonotype was counted at least ten times. V is TRBV11-2 and J is TRBJ2-5; D tentatively fits TRBD1 or TRBD2 (6 bases each). The CDR3 contains 15 residues. Between the trimmed V and J ends, which lost 5 bases and 2 bases, there was a span of 15 bases. The germline gives CDR1 SGHAT, CDR2 FQNNGV. The chain's CDR3 is CASSRGGKAQETQYF. CDR3 nucleotides: TGTGCCAGCAGCCGAGGGGGGAAGGCACAAGAGACCCAGTACTTC.

This clonotype was recorded many times. This chain connects TRBV28 to TRBJ2-5; 9 bases align to TRBD2. In germline, CDR1 is MDHEN, CDR2 SYDVKM. V shed 1 base, J shed 3 bases, and the junction held 6 bases outside the gene matches. This CDR3 is 16 amino acids long. The chain's CDR3 is CASSLLREGLEETQYF. The DNA of the CDR3 is TGTGCCAGCAGTTTATTGCGGGAGGGCCTGGAAGAGACCCAGTACTTC.

Many counts were recorded for this clonotype. V is TRBV7-8 and J is TRBJ2-3; no clear D. V lost 5 bases and J 5 bases, leaving 17 bases between the germline ends. CDR3 length equals 15 residues. The germline CDR1 and CDR2 sequences are SGHVS and FQNEAQ. The CDR3, as DNA: TGTGCCAGCAGCCCCATGGGCAGCGTGGAAGATACGCAGTATTTT. It specifies CASSPMGSVEDTQYF.

This clonotype was recorded a few times. The V call is TRBV5-6, the J call TRBJ2-7; 9 bases are shared with TRBD2. Germline CDR1 and CDR2: SGHDT and YYEEEE. V was clipped by 4 bases and J by 8 bases; unmatched bases: 16. There are 16 residues in the CDR3. This CDR3 reads CASSRVYSGSLTQQYF. DNA for the CDR3: TGTGCCAGCAGCCGAGTTTATAGCGGGAGTTTAACTCAGCAGTACTTC.

This clonotype was detected once. For the CDR3, the DNA is TGTGCCAGCAGTGGCGAGGGGCAGCAGCCCCAGCATTTT. The encoded protein is CASSGEGQQPQHF. This rearrangement joins TRBV2 to TRBJ1-5; tentative D call: TRBD1 (5 bases). Germline V gives CDR1 SNHLY, CDR2 FYNNEI. Trimming cost V 4 bases and J 7 bases, with 11 bases left between them. There are 13 residues in the CDR3.

This clonotype showed up many times. The chain uses TRBV5-1 and TRBJ2-7; D perhaps matches TRBD1 (5 bases). CDR1 and CDR2 from the germline V gene are SGHRS and YFSETQ. This CDR3 has 13 residues. V lost 2 bases and J lost 2, with 8 bases in between. Here the CDR3 reads CASSFGRAYEQYF. CDR3 DNA sequence: TGCGCCAGCAGCTTTGGCAGGGCCTACGAGCAGTACTTC.

This clonotype was observed at least ten times. J is TRBJ2-6 and V is TRBV9; D possibly uses TRBD1 or TRBD2 (7 bases each). Deletions cut 2 bases from V and 1 base from J, with 19 bases between. Per the germline V gene, CDR1 is SGDLS and CDR2 is YYNGEE. There are 19 residues in the CDR3. The CDR3 sequence is CASSVPGGQPISGANVLTF. Here the CDR3 DNA reads TGTGCCAGCAGCGTTCCGGGGGGACAGCCAATTTCTGGGGCCAACGTCCTGACTTTC.

This clonotype was counted between two and nine times. The chain carries TRBV2 and TRBJ2-7, with D perhaps matching TRBD1 (6 bases). The CDR3 covers 15 residues. With 2 bases removed from V and 3 bases from J, the gap between germline ends came to 14 bases. The V gene's germline CDR1 is SNHLY and CDR2 FYNNEI. The CDR3 sequence: CASSESGTYNYEQYF. The CDR3 DNA follows: TGTGCCAGCAGTGAATCTGGGACATATAACTACGAGCAGTACTTC.

In its sample, this clonotype was seen many times. V and J are TRBV29-1 and TRBJ2-7, with 11 nucleotides matching TRBD2. Trimming took 6 bases from V and 3 from J; bases not matched to a gene: 4. This CDR3 is 13 amino acids long. Germline V gene lookup returns CDR1 SQVTM and CDR2 ANQGSEA. CDR3: CSVIAGGRYEQYF. In DNA, the CDR3 is TGCAGCGTCATAGCGGGAGGGCGCTACGAGCAGTACTTC.

This clonotype was observed many times. V is TRBV7-2 and J is TRBJ2-4, with 10 nucleotides matching TRBD2. Germline V gene data show CDR1 as SGHTA and CDR2 as FQGNSA. The CDR3 loop spans 18 amino acids. The V gene end was trimmed by 2 bases and the J gene end by 4 bases; junction bases not matched to a gene: 11. The CDR3 DNA follows: TGTGCCAGCAGCTTACCTGGTTATAGCGGGAGGTTGAAAAACATTCAGTACTTC. It specifies CASSLPGYSGRLKNIQYF. Filled out from reference TRBV7-2 and TRBJ2-4, the complete variable domain reads GAGVSQSPSNKVTEKGKDVELRCDPISGHTALYWYRQSLGQGLEFLIYFQGNSAPDKSGLPSDRFSAERTGGSVSTLTIQRTQQEDSAVYLCASSLPGYSGRLKNIQYFGAGTRLSVL.

This clonotype came up many times. The J gene is TRBJ2-3, the V gene TRBV9, with 10 nucleotides matching TRBD1. Unmatched junction bases numbered 4, after V lost 3 bases and J lost 0 bases. CDR1 SGDLS and CDR2 YYNGEE come from the germline V gene. This CDR3 has 16 amino acids. CDR3 in DNA: TGTGCCAGCAGCGCAAGACAGGGGGCGAGCACAGATACGCAGTATTTT. It yields the protein CASSARQGASTDTQYF.

This clonotype occurred many times. The chain carries TRBV6-2 or TRBV6-3 and TRBJ2-1; D might be TRBD2 (6 bases). CDR3 length: 16 residues. The ends were cut back, 0 bases at V and 9 bases at J, with 18 bases in the middle. Germline V lookup: CDR1 MNHEY, CDR2 SVGEGT. The CDR3 DNA is TGTGCCAGCAGTTACTCGGACTACGGTGTAGATAGTGAGCAGTTCTTC. This encodes CASSYSDYGVDSEQFF.

This clonotype has ten or more counts. V gene TRBV20-1 combines with J gene TRBJ2-1, with 10 bases aligning to TRBD2. J gave up 1 base and V 7 bases, and 10 bases lay outside the gene matches. The CDR3 totals 16 residues. Germline V gene data show CDR1 as DFQATT and CDR2 as SNEGSKA (reference sequence). The CDR3 is CSGTSAGGPSYNEQFF. The CDR3 coding sequence is TGCAGTGGCACATCAGCGGGAGGGCCTTCCTACAATGAGCAGTTCTTC.